This T cell receptor beta chain was retrieved from a study of CD8+ T cells in alopecia areata. Documented treatment: oral pan-JAK inhibitor, 5-10 mg twice daily. About this clone itself: What it recognizes is unknown.

The CDR3 totals 14 residues. Trimming removed 4 bases from V and 4 bases from J; junction bases left unmatched: 5. Germline-derived CDR1 and CDR2 are MNHNY and SVGAGI (reference sequence). Study findings and constraints: In scalp and blood, many expanded lesional clones persisted during tofacitinib. Clonality in lesional scalp, especially alopecia totalis/universalis, exceeded that of normal scalp.

Reverse transcription of extracted RNA yielded cDNA, which provided the sequencing template. Clones were sequenced by immunoSEQ multiplex PCR, and TCRdb holds only the in-frame ones, with some missing. The sample gives about 130,000 clones, roughly 54% of which show up once; about a sixth is in the top ten. This receptor was identified in a human donor with alopecia areata. The material was CD8+ T cells sorted from blood, obtained at week 4, from a patient treated with tofacitinib. V usage is TRBV6-6 and J usage is TRBJ2-3, with 7 bases aligning to TRBD1. For the CDR3, the DNA is TGTGCCAGCAGTTCACAGGGGCCCTCAGATACGCAGTATTTT. Translated, it gives CASSSQGPSDTQYF.